These T cell receptor beta chains were read from a single sample in a study of T cell repertoires in cytomegalovirus infection. Via MiXCR, TCRdb re-called the reads, giving one row per CDR3 protein. There are some 320,000 distinct CDR3 sequences in the sample; 8% to 9.5% occur only once, and 4.3% lies in the top ten. The sequenced sample was PBMCs. All receptors derive from a human donor in good health (CMV status not recorded). Some clones in this sample may be carry-over from other donors' samples. Both conserved end residues are part of each CDR3. The D gene is left open where the match is weak. For some rows the clone size is stated as once, few or many, or as a class when expanded; others skip it.

J gene | D gene | clone size | V gene | CDR3 DNA | CDR3 protein
TRBJ2-3 | TRBD2 | many | TRBV7-2 | TGTGCCAGCAGCCCCCAACGAGCGGGGGGGTCCGGCACAGATACGCAGTATTTT | CASSPQRAGGSGTDTQYF
TRBJ1-6 | TRBD1 | few | TRBV9 | TGTGCCAGCAGCACACTGACAGGGGACAATTCACCCCTCCACTTT | CASSTLTGDNSPLHF
TRBJ2-1 | TRBD2 | . | TRBV30 | TGTGCCTGGAGTACCCGGGGGGATGAGCAGTTCTTC | CAWSTRGDEQFF
TRBJ2-2 | . | few | TRBV25-1 | TGTGCCAGCAGTGAATATCGCGCAACCGGGGAGCTGTTTTTT | CASSEYRATGELFF
TRBJ2-3 | TRBD2 | few | TRBV7-9 | TGTGCCAGCAGCTTTAGGACTAGCGGGGTACTCACAGATACGCAGTATTTT | CASSFRTSGVLTDTQYF
TRBJ1-5 | . | . | TRBV27 | TGTGCCAGCAGTCCAGGGGCCTTAAATCAGCCCCAGCATTTT | CASSPGALNQPQHF
TRBJ1-6 | . | many | TRBV7-3 | TGTGCCAGCAGCTTAATAGGGGGAGCGGGGAATTCACCCCTCCACTTT | CASSLIGGAGNSPLHF
TRBJ2-7 | . | . | TRBV27 | TGTGCCAGCAGTCTAAACCCTCTGGGACCGAACGAGCAGTACTTC | CASSLNPLGPNEQYF
TRBJ2-7 | . | . | TRBV4-3 | TGCGCCAGCAGCCAAGACGTCGGGTACGAGCAGTACTTC | CASSQDVGYEQYF
TRBJ2-7 | TRBD1 | many | TRBV4-2 | TGTGCCAGCAGTCAAGTACACAGGGGCTCCTACGAGCAGTACTTC | CASSQVHRGSYEQYF
TRBJ2-1 | . | many | TRBV7-9 | TGTGCCAGCGGGAGTAGTGAGCAGTTCTTC | CASGSSEQFF
TRBJ2-7 | TRBD2 | many | TRBV7-6 | TGTGCCAGCAAAGCAGGGTTAGGGGAGGGGTACGAGCAGTACTTC | CASKAGLGEGYEQYF
TRBJ2-2 | . | . | TRBV11-3 | TGTGCCAGCAGCTCGGGGGTCCGCACCGGGGAGCTGTTTTTT | CASSSGVRTGELFF
TRBJ2-2 | . | . | TRBV11-3 | TGTGCCAGCAGCTTAGATGAGGGCATCGGGGAGCTGTTTTTT | CASSLDEGIGELFF
TRBJ1-1 | . | . | TRBV20-1 | TGCAGTGCTAGAGATCGGGCCATTGGAACTGAAGCTTTCTTT | CSARDRAIGTEAFF
TRBJ1-5 | . | few | TRBV29-1 | TGCAGCGTTGAAGGATCGGGAAATCAGCCCCAGCATTTT | CSVEGSGNQPQHF
TRBJ2-3 | TRBD1 | many | TRBV6-2/TRBV6-3 | TGTGCCAGCAGTTACTCGGCGGACAGGGACTTCACAGATACGCAGTATTTT | CASSYSADRDFTDTQYF
TRBJ2-7 | TRBD2 | many | TRBV7-6 | TGTGCCAGCAGACTCGGGACTAGCGGAACCTACGAGCAGTACTTC | CASRLGTSGTYEQYF
TRBJ2-3 | . | few | TRBV10-3 | TGTGCCATCAGTGACACCGGCGCAGATACGCAGTATTTT | CAISDTGADTQYF
TRBJ2-5 | TRBD1 | few | TRBV7-9 | TGTGCCAGCAGCTTACCTGTCCGGGACAGGGGGTTGACCCAGTACTTC | CASSLPVRDRGLTQYF
TRBJ2-2 | TRBD2 | few | TRBV7-2 | TGTGCCAGCAGTCCTCCGGGACTAGCTACCGGGGAGCTGTTTTTT | CASSPPGLATGELFF
TRBJ1-2 | . | many | TRBV28 | TGTGCCAGCAGTCCCGCCGCCGGGGGCGTAAGTGGCTACACCTTC | CASSPAAGGVSGYTF
TRBJ1-4 | . | many | TRBV4-2 | TGTGCCAGCAGCCAAGTACCCAGTGCCGATGATGAAAAACTGTTTTTT | CASSQVPSADDEKLFF
TRBJ2-1 | . | many | TRBV29-1 | TGCAGCGTTGTAGACAGAAACTACAATGAGCAGTTCTTC | CSVVDRNYNEQFF
TRBJ2-3 | TRBD1 | many | TRBV7-9 | TGTGCCAGCAGCCTAGGCCCGGGACAGGGCTTCACAGATACGCAGTATTTT | CASSLGPGQGFTDTQYF
TRBJ2-4 | . | . | TRBV11-2 | TGTGCCAGCAGCGCCCATGTTGCGGACATTCAGTACTTC | CASSAHVADIQYF
TRBJ2-7 | TRBD2 | few | TRBV19 | TGTGCCAGTAGTATTGGAGGCCAGCGGGGGCACTACGAGCAGTACTTC | CASSIGGQRGHYEQYF
TRBJ2-1 | TRBD2 | . | TRBV6-5 | TGTGCCAGCAGTTATGGGACTAGCGGGGGTACGTTGTTCTTC | CASSYGTSGGTLFF
TRBJ2-7 | TRBD2 | . | TRBV10-3 | TGTGCCATCAGCCGGGACTACTCCTACGAGCAGTACTTC | CAISRDYSYEQYF
TRBJ1-5 | . | few | TRBV18 | TGTGCCAGCTCACCACGGTTAGGTCTGCAGCAGCCCCAGCATTTT | CASSPRLGLQQPQHF